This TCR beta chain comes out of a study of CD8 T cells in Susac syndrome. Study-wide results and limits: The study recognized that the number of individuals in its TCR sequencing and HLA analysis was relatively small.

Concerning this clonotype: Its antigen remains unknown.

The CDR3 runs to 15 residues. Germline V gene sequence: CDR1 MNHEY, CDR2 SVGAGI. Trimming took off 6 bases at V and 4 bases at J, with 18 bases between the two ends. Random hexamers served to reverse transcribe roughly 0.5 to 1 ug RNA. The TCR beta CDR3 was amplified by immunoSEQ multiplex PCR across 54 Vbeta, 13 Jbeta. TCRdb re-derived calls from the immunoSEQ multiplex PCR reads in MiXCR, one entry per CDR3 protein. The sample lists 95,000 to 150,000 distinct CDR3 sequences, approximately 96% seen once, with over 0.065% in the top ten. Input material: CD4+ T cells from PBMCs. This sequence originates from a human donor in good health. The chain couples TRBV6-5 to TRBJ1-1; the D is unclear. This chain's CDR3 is CASRLGWAVSTEAFF. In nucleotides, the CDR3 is TGTGCCAGCAGATTAGGGTGGGCGGTTTCCACTGAAGCTTTCTTT.